These 21 T cell receptor beta chains were sequenced from one sample in a study of CD8 T cells in ankylosing spondylitis. Findings of the study overall: Apparently characteristic of ankylosing spondylitis blood was a TCR beta motif (about eight highly homologous variants).

A single record per CDR3 protein comes from TCRdb applying MiXCR to the 5' RACE reads. The sample holds around 490,000 distinct CDR3 sequences, roughly 5.2% seen once. Their antigens are not known. The sample taken for sequencing was blood, either unsorted or a sorted T cell fraction (not recorded which). The receptor set was obtained from a male donor with ankylosing spondylitis.

This clonotype was detected only a few times. A junction end diverges from the germline sequence, so it may reflect a read error. This chain joins TRBV20-1 and TRBJ1-5, with D possibly matching TRBD1 (5 bases). Germline CDR1 reads DFQATT; CDR2 reads SNEGSKA (reference sequence). The length of the CDR3 is 17 residues. The CDR3 loop is CCARDPGSQGVRQPQHF. The CDR3 nucleotides read TGCTGTGCTAGAGATCCGGGCAGCCAAGGGGTCCGTCAGCCCCAGCATTTT.

This clonotype was detected many times. V and J are TRBV6-1 and TRBJ2-1; D not resolved. Germline V gene sequence: CDR1 MNHNS, CDR2 SASEGT. V lost 6 bases and J 6 bases, leaving 12 bases between the germline ends. The CDR3 extends over 13 amino acids. The CDR3 nucleotides are TGTGCCAGCAGGCTGGGCCGAGGCAATGAGCAGTTCTTC. Protein product: CASRLGRGNEQFF.

Only a few counts were recorded for this clonotype. CDR3 region: CASSRGQGVETQYF. The CDR3 region has the DNA TGCGCCAGCAGCAGGGGACAGGGCGTGGAGACCCAGTACTTC. This chain joins TRBV5-1 and TRBJ2-5, with 9 bases fitting TRBD1. The CDR3 runs 14 residues. J gave up 5 bases and V 4 bases, and 6 bases lay outside the gene matches. Germline loops: CDR1 SGHRS, CDR2 YFSETQ.

This clonotype was seen ten or more times. The chain couples TRBV7-9 to TRBJ1-2, with a possible D match to TRBD1 (6 bases). Germline lookup yields CDR1 SEHNR and CDR2 FQNEAQ (reference sequence). Trimming stripped 10 bases from V and 8 bases from J, with 14 bases between. The CDR3 consists of 11 residues. In DNA, the CDR3 is TGTGCCACATCGGAGGGGACAGGCTACACCTTC. It codes for CATSEGTGYTF.

CDR3 bases: TGCGCCAGCAGCTTGTTCTCAGGAGGCACAGATACGCAGTATTTT. Translating gives CASSLFSGGTDTQYF. V is TRBV5-1 and J is TRBJ2-3, with D unclear. V dropped 1 base and J dropped 1 base, with 10 bases sitting between them. From germline, CDR1 is SGHRS and CDR2 YFSETQ. CDR3 size: 15 residues.

This clonotype came up many times. The chain carries TRBV29-1 and TRBJ1-2, with a weak D call TRBD1 (6 bases). CDR3 size: 12 residues. The ends were cut back, 7 bases at V and 5 bases at J, with 14 bases in the middle. Germline V gives CDR1 SQVTM, CDR2 ANQGSEA. DNA for the CDR3: TGCAGCGCCCTGGACAGAGGGTATGGCTACACCTTC. It codes for CSALDRGYGYTF.

The chain joins TRBV4-3 to TRBJ1-2, with 8 bases identical to TRBD1. The CDR3 loop spans 15 amino acids. The junction had 3 bases not matched to a gene; V was cut back by 3 bases and J by 0 bases. Per germline, CDR1 LGHNA and CDR2 YSLEER. As DNA, the CDR3 is TGCGCCAGCAGCCAGACGGACAGGGCTAACTATGGCTACACCTTC. Translation gives CASSQTDRANYGYTF.

Ten or more counts support this clonotype. The gene calls are TRBV20-1 and TRBJ1-1; D remains ambiguous. Between the trimmed V and J ends, which lost 4 bases and 0 bases, there was a span of 12 bases. CDR3 length: 14 amino acids. CDR1 DFQATT and CDR2 SNEGSKA come from the germline V gene (reference sequence). The CDR3 spells CSATDGSMNTEAFF. Written as DNA, the CDR3 is TGCAGTGCTACGGACGGGTCGATGAACACTGAAGCTTTCTTT.

This clonotype has at least ten counts. The genes are TRBV5-1 and TRBJ2-2, with D perhaps TRBD1 (6 bases). The germline CDR1 and CDR2 sequences are SGHRS and YFSETQ. The CDR3 totals 14 residues. Trimming left V 2 bases short and J 4 bases short, with 9 bases between. The CDR3 region is CASSLGQTTGELFF. The CDR3 nucleotides read TGCGCCAGCAGCTTAGGACAGACCACCGGGGAGCTGTTTTTT.

This clonotype was recorded at least ten times. The J gene is TRBJ1-2, the V gene TRBV29-1; D unresolved. The CDR3 consists of 12 residues. Germline lookup yields CDR1 SQVTM and CDR2 ANQGSEA. Trimming removed 4 bases at V and 0 bases at J, with 6 bases between. CDR3 region: CSVGGTNYGYTF. DNA for the CDR3: TGCAGCGTTGGCGGGACTAACTATGGCTACACCTTC.

This clonotype was seen many times. The chain joins TRBV29-1 to TRBJ2-7, with a weak D call TRBD1 (5 bases). V dropped 4 bases and J dropped 5 bases, with 12 bases sitting between them. The CDR3 runs to 12 residues. Germline values: CDR1 SQVTM, CDR2 ANQGSEA. This CDR3 reads CSVVQGGNEQYF. The CDR3 DNA sequence: TGCAGCGTTGTCCAGGGTGGCAACGAGCAGTACTTC.

In its sample, this clonotype was seen many times. The J gene is TRBJ2-7, the V gene TRBV5-1; 7 nucleotides align to TRBD1. The CDR3 is made up of 18 amino acids. Germline values: CDR1 SGHRS, CDR2 YFSETQ. V shed 0 bases and J 0 bases; nucleotides not matched to a gene: 12. The CDR3 nucleotides are TGCGCCAGCAGCTTGGCCTTATTAGGTCGGGACAGCTCCTACGAGCAGTACTTC. This sequence encodes CASSLALLGRDSSYEQYF.

This clonotype was seen at least ten times. The chain combines TRBV5-1 with TRBJ2-7, with D possibly matching TRBD1 (7 bases). Germline lookup yields CDR1 SGHRS and CDR2 YFSETQ. V was cut by 4 bases and J by 2 bases, with 13 bases left in between. The CDR3 length is 14 residues. CDR3 DNA: TGCGCCAGCAGCGTCGACAGGGAGGCCTACGAGCAGTACTTC. It codes for CASSVDREAYEQYF.

This clonotype was recorded a few times. The chain joins TRBV11-2 to TRBJ1-2; D unresolved. The CDR3 totals 14 residues. Looked up from germline, CDR1 is SGHAT and CDR2 is FQNNGV. Trimming left V 4 bases short and J 3 bases short, with 12 bases between. The CDR3 bases are TGTGCCAGCAGCTGGGAAAGCGGGGACTATGGCTACACCTTC. It translates to CASSWESGDYGYTF.

The chain has TRBV20-1 and TRBJ2-7, with D perhaps given as TRBD1 or TRBD2 (5 bases each). The CDR3 extends over 13 amino acids. Trimming removed 4 bases from V and 0 bases from J, with 10 bases in between. Germline V gene sequence: CDR1 DFQATT, CDR2 SNEGSKA (reference sequence). The CDR3 loop is CSAISGGSYEQYF. In nucleotides, the CDR3 is TGCAGTGCTATCTCTGGGGGCTCCTACGAGCAGTACTTC.

This clonotype was detected only a few times. The chain is built from TRBV5-5 and TRBJ2-7, with TRBD1 matching over 9 bases. V gave up 4 bases and J gave up 10 bases; unmatched junction bases: 12. CDR1 SGHKS and CDR2 YYEKEE come from the germline V gene (reference sequence). There are 14 residues in the CDR3. The CDR3 sequence is CASSLGGQGLSQYF. CDR3 coding DNA: TGTGCCAGCAGCCTGGGTGGACAGGGGCTGTCTCAGTACTTC.

There are a few counts of this clonotype. The V call is TRBV5-1, the J call TRBJ2-1, with TRBD1 matching over 8 bases. With 6 bases clipped from V and 6 bases from J, the junction kept 5 bases outside the gene matches. CDR1 is SGHRS, CDR2 YFSETQ, per germline. CDR3 length equals 13 residues. The CDR3: CASTLTGGNEQFF. CDR3 DNA: TGCGCCAGCACCCTCACAGGGGGCAATGAGCAGTTCTTC.

There are many counts of this clonotype. The chain is built from TRBV29-1 and TRBJ1-2; D is uncertain. The germline gives CDR1 SQVTM, CDR2 ANQGSEA. This CDR3 comprises 11 residues. The V end was cut by 8 bases, the J end by 3 bases, with 10 bases between. In DNA, the CDR3 is TGCAGCATAGACGGAGACTATGGCTACACCTTC. Translated: CSIDGDYGYTF.

In this sample, this clonotype turned up many times. The V call is TRBV5-6, the J call TRBJ1-1; tentative D call: TRBD1 (5 bases). The CDR3 extends over 16 amino acids. The V end lost 0 bases, the J end lost 1 base, and 13 bases lay between the germline ends. Germline V gives CDR1 SGHDT, CDR2 YYEEEE. The CDR3, as DNA: TGTGCCAGCAGCTTGGTAGAGGGGCCGCCGAACACTGAAGCTTTCTTT. Its translation is CASSLVEGPPNTEAFF.

This clonotype was seen many times. The chain uses TRBV6-2 or TRBV6-3 and TRBJ2-7; D is perhaps TRBD1 (6 bases). CDR1 is MNHEY, CDR2 SVGEGT, per germline. This CDR3 spans 14 amino acids. The V end lost 8 bases, the J end lost 3 bases, and 17 bases lay between the germline ends. The CDR3 is CASQPGHGYYEQYF. In DNA, the CDR3 is TGTGCCAGCCAGCCGGGACACGGATACTACGAGCAGTACTTC.

This clonotype has a count of ten or more. The chain carries TRBV20-1 and TRBJ2-1, with D perhaps assigned TRBD1 or TRBD2 (6 bases each). V lost 4 bases, J lost 2 bases, and 12 bases lay in between. The CDR3 has 14 amino acids. CDR1 and CDR2 (germline): DFQATT, SNEGSKA (reference sequence). CDR3 nucleotides: TGCAGTGCTATCCGGGGGCTAACCTACAATGAGCAGTTCTTC. Translation gives CSAIRGLTYNEQFF.